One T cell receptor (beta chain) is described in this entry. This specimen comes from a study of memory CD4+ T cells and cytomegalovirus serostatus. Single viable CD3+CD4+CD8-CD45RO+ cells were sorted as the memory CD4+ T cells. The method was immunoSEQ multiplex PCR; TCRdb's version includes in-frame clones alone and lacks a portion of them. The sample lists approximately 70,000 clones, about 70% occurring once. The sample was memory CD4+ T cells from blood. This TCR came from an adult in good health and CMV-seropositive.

The CDR3 coding sequence is TGTGCCAGCAGCACTCCATTGACAGCTAGGGGTGGCTACACCTTC. The encoded protein is CASSTPLTARGGYTF. The chain joins TRBV5-5 to TRBJ1-2, with a weak D call TRBD1 (5 bases). From germline, CDR1 is SGHKS and CDR2 YYEKEE (reference sequence). CDR3 length: 15 amino acids. The V end was cut by 4 bases, the J end by 7 bases, with 20 bases between.